A single sample gave rise to the 29 T cell receptor beta chains below, sequenced in a study of CD8+ T cells in alopecia areata. Sequencing used cDNA as its template, made by extracting RNA and reverse transcribing it. Assay: immunoSEQ multiplex PCR; the TCRdb copy retains only in-frame clones and omits some. The table has 90,000 or so clones, around 40% seen once. The treatment here: oral pan-JAK inhibitor, 5-10 mg twice daily. Sequenced material: CD8+ T cells sorted from blood, taken at week 24, from a patient treated with tofacitinib. The origin of the receptors is a human donor with alopecia areata.

J is TRBJ2-3 and V is TRBV9, with 8 nucleotides matching TRBD2. CDR1 SGDLS and CDR2 YYNGEE come from the germline V gene. J gave up 2 bases and V 2 bases, and 4 bases lay outside the gene matches. This CDR3 is built from 15 residues. The CDR3 loop reads CASSVSGTPTDTQYF. CDR3 bases: TGTGCCAGCAGCGTTAGCGGGACCCCCACAGATACGCAGTATTTT.

The CDR3 reads CASSQVFGGNSYEQYF. The DNA for the CDR3 is TGCGCCAGCAGCCAAGTCTTTGGCGGGAACTCCTACGAGCAGTACTTC. V usage is TRBV4-1 and J usage is TRBJ2-7, with a tentative D call TRBD2 (6 bases). V was shortened by 1 base and J by 0 bases, with 13 bases between the two germline ends. Germline V CDR1 and CDR2: MGHRA, YSYEKL. The CDR3 is 16 residues long.

The sample holds a few counts of this clone. The gene calls are TRBV6-1 and TRBJ1-5, with D uncertain. V lost 3 bases, J lost 5 bases, and 2 bases lay in between. Germline V lookup: CDR1 MNHNS, CDR2 SASEGT. This CDR3 spans 11 amino acids. The CDR3 spells CASSDYQPQHF. In nucleotides, the CDR3 is TGTGCCAGCAGTGATTATCAGCCCCAGCATTTT.

V is TRBV6-1 and J is TRBJ1-5; D is unclear. Trimming took off 2 bases at V and 4 bases at J, with 9 bases between the two ends. CDR1 is MNHNS and CDR2 is SASEGT in the germline V gene. This CDR3 is built from 14 residues. The CDR3 reads CASSEPVKNQPQHF. In DNA, the CDR3 is TGTGCCAGCAGTGAACCCGTCAAAAATCAGCCCCAGCATTTT.

The chain combines TRBV11-2 with TRBJ2-3; D gene ambiguous. Trimming stripped 0 bases from V and 2 bases from J, with 12 bases between. The length of the CDR3 is 16 residues. In germline, CDR1 is SGHAT, CDR2 FQNNGV. In DNA, the CDR3 is TGTGCCAGCAGCTTAGATCCCGCGGCTTCCACAGATACGCAGTATTTT. Translated, it gives CASSLDPAASTDTQYF. Full variable domain (rest looked up from reference TRBV11-2 and TRBJ2-3): EAGVAQSPRYKIIEKRQSVAFWCNPISGHATLYWYQQILGQGPKLLIQFQNNGVVDDSQLPKDRFSAERLKGVDSTLKIQPAKLEDSAVYLCASSLDPAASTDTQYFGPGTRLTVL.

The rearrangement joins TRBV7-2 to TRBJ1-1, with D possibly matching TRBD1 (5 bases). Deletions cut 11 bases from V and 4 bases from J, with 11 bases between. The CDR3 length is 11 residues. Germline CDR1 and CDR2: SGHTA and FQGNSA. CDR3 sequence: CAGLRGTEAFF. Here the CDR3 DNA reads TGTGCCGGCTTGAGGGGCACTGAAGCTTTCTTT.

This sequence joins TRBV5-1 and TRBJ2-7; D is possibly TRBD1 (6 bases). This CDR3 spans 13 amino acids. CDR1 is SGHRS, CDR2 YFSETQ, per germline. Trimming stripped 0 bases from V and 7 bases from J, with 11 bases between. DNA for the CDR3: TGCGCCAGCAGCTTGGGTGGGGGCCTAGAGCAGTACTTC. Protein: CASSLGGGLEQYF.

This clone was seen more than once but under ten times. V is TRBV9 and J is TRBJ2-7, with D unresolved. Per the germline V gene, CDR1 is SGDLS and CDR2 is YYNGEE. The V and J ends lost 3 bases and 3 bases respectively, with 1 base between them. CDR3 length equals 10 residues. CDR3 sequence (DNA): TGTGCCAGCAGCGGCTACGAGCAGTACTTC. Protein: CASSGYEQYF. The variable domain in full, with the rest retrieved from reference TRBV9 and TRBJ2-7, is DSGVTQTPKHLITATGQRVTLRCSPRSGDLSVYWYQQSLDQGLQFLIQYYNGEERAKGNILERFSAQQFPDLHSELNLSSLELGDSALYFCASSGYEQYFGPGTRLTVT.

The V gene is TRBV30, the J gene TRBJ1-2; no clear D gene. Trimming cost V 3 bases and J 7 bases, with 12 bases left between them. The CDR3 runs to 12 residues. Germline V CDR1 and CDR2: GTSNPN, SVGIG (reference sequence). The CDR3 nucleotides are TGTGCCTGGAGGCTAAATGGGGTTGGCTACACCTTC. It is translated as CAWRLNGVGYTF.

This clone was counted between two and nine times. V and J are TRBV7-9 and TRBJ2-5; D is unresolved. Germline V CDR1 and CDR2: SEHNR, FQNEAQ (reference sequence). The CDR3 contains 14 residues. The V gene lost 5 bases and the J gene lost 5 bases, with 15 bases spanning the gap. The CDR3 sequence is CASSAYFARETQYF. The CDR3 bases are TGTGCCAGCAGCGCGTACTTCGCTCGCGAGACCCAGTACTTC.

This chain links TRBV4-3 with TRBJ2-7; 10 nucleotides agree with TRBD2. With V trimmed by 6 bases and J by 4 bases, 9 bases remained unmatched. The CDR3 spans 15 residues. Germline lookup yields CDR1 LGHNA and CDR2 YSLEER. DNA for the CDR3: TGCGCCAGCAGACTTGGGACTAGCGCTAATTACGAGCAGTACTTC. Encoded protein: CASRLGTSANYEQYF.

The rearrangement joins TRBV6-5 to TRBJ1-1, with D perhaps matching TRBD1 (5 bases). Per germline, CDR1 MNHEY and CDR2 SVGAGI. Trimming removed 0 bases at V and 6 bases at J, with 14 bases between. The CDR3 runs 15 residues. DNA of the CDR3: TGTGCCAGCAGTTACTCGCTTACAGGAAGCCCTGAAGCTTTCTTT. Translated: CASSYSLTGSPEAFF.

This clone has a single count. This chain links TRBV30 with TRBJ2-3, with a tentative D call TRBD1 (6 bases). The germline gives CDR1 GTSNPN, CDR2 SVGIG (reference sequence). The germline V and J ends were trimmed by 2 bases and 4 bases, with 13 bases remaining between them. The CDR3 covers 14 residues. CDR3 loop: CAWSLLQGADTQYF. The CDR3 coding sequence is TGTGCCTGGAGTTTGTTACAGGGTGCAGATACGCAGTATTTT.

The rearrangement uses TRBV27 and TRBJ2-2; TRBD1 is a possible D gene (5 bases). CDR1 and CDR2 from the germline V gene are MNHEY and SMNVEV (reference sequence). V gave up 6 bases and J gave up 2 bases, with 10 bases separating them. The CDR3 totals 14 residues. CDR3 sequence (DNA): TGTGCCAGCAGCCATAGGGGTAACACCGGGGAGCTGTTTTTT. Its translation: CASSHRGNTGELFF.

This rearrangement joins TRBV27 to TRBJ1-3; no reliable D call. Trimming cost V 5 bases and J 4 bases, with 15 bases left between them. The germline V gene encodes CDR1 MNHEY and CDR2 SMNVEV (reference sequence). This CDR3 has 15 residues. CDR3 loop: CASSQYSGLGNTIYF. CDR3 coding DNA: TGTGCCAGCAGTCAGTATTCTGGGTTAGGAAACACCATATATTTT.

This clone was seen a few times. The chain recombines TRBV27 with TRBJ2-5, with 8 positions matching TRBD2. V shed 2 bases and J 7 bases; nucleotides not matched to a gene: 9. The CDR3 spans 15 residues. The germline CDR1 and CDR2 sequences are MNHEY and SMNVEV (reference sequence). Written as DNA, the CDR3 is TGTGCCAGCAGTTTAGGTCGGGAGGGCCGGGGGACCCAGTACTTC. Translation: CASSLGREGRGTQYF.

On this clone itself: One end of the junction is discordant with germline, which a read error may explain. The V call is TRBV4-1, the J call TRBJ2-7, with TRBD2 matching 9 bases. Per the germline V gene, CDR1 is MGHRA and CDR2 is YSYEKL. The CDR3 has 16 residues. This CDR3 reads CASSQRQVAGDYGQYF. CDR3 sequence (DNA): TGCGCCAGCAGCCAACGACAGGTAGCGGGAGACTACGGGCAGTACTTC.

This clone has a handful of counts. The chain carries TRBV29-1 and TRBJ1-1, with 7 bases fitting TRBD1. CDR1 and CDR2 from the germline V gene are SQVTM and ANQGSEA. J was trimmed by 4 bases and V by 2 bases; bases with no gene match: 4. CDR3 length equals 13 residues. CDR3: CSVEKGAITEAFF. The CDR3 DNA reads as TGCAGCGTTGAAAAGGGGGCGATCACTGAAGCTTTCTTT.

This chain uses TRBV29-1 with TRBJ2-2; 9 nucleotides agree with TRBD2. This CDR3 contains 14 residues. With V trimmed by 7 bases and J by 7 bases, 10 bases remained unmatched. The germline V gene has CDR1 SQVTM and CDR2 ANQGSEA. The CDR3, as DNA: TGCAGCGCCCATAGCGGGAGACGAGTCGGGGAGCTGTTTTTT. It translates to CSAHSGRRVGELFF.

The genes are TRBV7-9 and TRBJ1-1; D may be TRBD1 (6 bases). CDR1 is SEHNR, CDR2 FQNEAQ, per germline (reference sequence). This CDR3 contains 15 residues. The V gene lost 1 base and the J gene lost 4 bases, with 13 bases spanning the gap. CDR3 loop: CASSLVGRGGTEAFF. The CDR3 region has the DNA TGTGCCAGCAGCTTAGTGGGGAGAGGGGGCACTGAAGCTTTCTTT.

The genes are TRBV29-1 and TRBJ2-7; D assignment may be TRBD1 or TRBD2 (5 bases each). Trimming removed 4 bases at V and 7 bases at J, with 14 bases between. Germline lookup yields CDR1 SQVTM and CDR2 ANQGSEA. This CDR3 contains 12 residues. CDR3: CSVGAEGLEQYF. In nucleotides, the CDR3 is TGCAGCGTTGGGGCTGAGGGGTTAGAGCAGTACTTC.

This chain uses TRBV27 with TRBJ2-7; the D gene is possibly TRBD2 (6 bases). V lost 6 bases and J lost 3, with 12 bases in between. Germline V lookup: CDR1 MNHEY, CDR2 SMNVEV (reference sequence). CDR3 length: 13 residues. The CDR3 reads CASSRGIVYEQYF. DNA of the CDR3: TGTGCCAGCAGCCGCGGGATCGTCTACGAGCAGTACTTC.

The chain has TRBV9 and TRBJ1-2; D gene unclear. Trimming shortened V by 3 bases and J by 8 bases, and 14 bases separated the two germline ends. The CDR3 loop spans 13 amino acids. Germline CDR1 reads SGDLS; CDR2 reads YYNGEE. CDR3 DNA: TGTGCCAGCAGCGCAACTGGGCCGGGCGGCTACACCTTC. The encoded protein is CASSATGPGGYTF.

The chain couples TRBV9 to TRBJ2-1; 11 nucleotides agree with TRBD2. CDR1 is SGDLS and CDR2 is YYNGEE in the germline V gene. The CDR3 is made up of 17 amino acids. After removal of 4 bases from V and 5 bases from J, the junction contained 11 bases not matched to a gene. CDR3 residues: CASSHRSGTSGNNEQFF. The CDR3 DNA reads TGTGCCAGCAGCCACCGTTCCGGGACTAGCGGTAACAATGAGCAGTTCTTC.

The J gene is TRBJ2-5, the V gene TRBV10-3; 7 positions match TRBD1. This CDR3 spans 14 amino acids. Germline CDR1 reads ENHRY; CDR2 reads SYGVKD. V lost 3 bases, J lost 1 base, and 2 bases stayed unmatched. The CDR3 spells CAISDGTAQETQYF. The CDR3 nucleotides read TGTGCCATCAGTGATGGGACAGCCCAAGAGACCCAGTACTTC.

The chain uses TRBV27 and TRBJ2-5, with D perhaps TRBD1 (7 bases). V was cut by 6 bases and J by 5 bases, with 16 bases left in between. Germline assignment: CDR1 MNHEY and CDR2 SMNVEV (reference sequence). The CDR3 loop spans 14 amino acids. CDR3 in DNA: TGTGCCAGCAGCCAAGTGACAGGGAGGGAGACCCAGTACTTC. As protein: CASSQVTGRETQYF.

This clone was picked up a small number of times. The V and J genes are TRBV29-1 and TRBJ1-2, with D maybe TRBD1 (6 bases). Looked up from germline, CDR1 is SQVTM and CDR2 is ANQGSEA. The CDR3 covers 12 residues. Trimming cost V 3 bases and J 3 bases, with 8 bases left between them. CDR3 nucleotide sequence: TGCAGCGTTGATCCAGGGGACTATGGCTACACCTTC. This translates into CSVDPGDYGYTF.

CDR3: CASSLDSDGAAGYTF. The CDR3 DNA reads as TGTGCCAGCAGCTTAGATTCGGATGGGGCAGCAGGCTACACCTTC. The chain links TRBV7-2 to TRBJ1-2; D is perhaps TRBD1 (5 bases). The CDR3 is made up of 15 amino acids. Trimming shortened V by 1 base and J by 8 bases, and 17 bases separated the two germline ends. Germline V gene lookup returns CDR1 SGHTA and CDR2 FQGNSA.

The gene calls are TRBV27 and TRBJ2-2; D unclear. CDR3 length: 13 residues. V shed 5 bases and J shed 6 bases, with 10 bases lying between them. Germline V lookup: CDR1 MNHEY, CDR2 SMNVEV (reference sequence). The chain's CDR3 is CASSPAFAGELFF. In nucleotides, the CDR3 is TGTGCCAGCAGTCCAGCCTTCGCCGGGGAGCTGTTTTTT.